A selection of T cell receptor beta chains follows, all from one sample in a study of Graves' ophthalmopathy and Graves' hyperthyroidism. MiXCR was run by TCRdb on the multiplex PCR reads, yielding one entry per CDR3 protein. This sample has about 24,000 distinct CDR3 sequences, with almost 50% found just once. The sample comprised peripheral blood. These receptors were taken from an adult woman with stable Graves' hyperthyroidism. CDR3s include the opening cysteine and the closing phenylalanine or tryptophan. A D gene is named only where the DNA matches it firmly. The size field is filled for only some rows; it gives once, few, many or a size class.

D gene	clone size	V gene	J gene	CDR3 DNA	CDR3 protein
TRBD2	many	TRBV6-1	TRBJ2-7	TGTGCCAGCAGTGAACTAGCGGAAACTTACGAGCAGTACTTC	CASSELAETYEQYF
NA	medium-sized	TRBV7-9	TRBJ2-7	TGTGCCAGCAGGGACACCTCCTACGAGCAGTACTTC	CASRDTSYEQYF
NA	NA	TRBV19	TRBJ1-2	TGTGCCAGTAGCCTTAGGACACAGGGAACCCATGGCCACACCTTC	CASSLRTQGTHGHTF
TRBD2	few	TRBV10-3	TRBJ2-2	TGTGCCATCTTGACTAGCGGGAGAGGGAACACCGGGGAGCTGTTTTTT	CAILTSGRGNTGELFF
NA	few	TRBV29-1	TRBJ2-5	TGCAGCGTTGAGGGGAGTATTAAGGAGACCCAGTACTTC	CSVEGSIKETQYF
NA	many	TRBV6-1	TRBJ1-5	TGTGCCAGCAGTGAAGTGTACTGGGGACAGCCCCAGCATTTT	CASSEVYWGQPQHF
TRBD2	medium-sized	TRBV19	TRBJ2-7	TGTGCCAGTAGTAGAGAGACTAGCGGGAGCTACGAGCAGTACTTC	CASSRETSGSYEQYF
NA	medium-sized	TRBV2	TRBJ1-1	TGTGCCAGCAGTCTACAGGGAGGAGGCACTGAAGCTTTCTTT	CASSLQGGGTEAFF
TRBD2	once	TRBV24-1	TRBJ2-4	TGTGCCACCAGTCTTTCTAGCGGGAGGGCCAAAAACATTCAGTACTTC	CATSLSSGRAKNIQYF
NA	many	TRBV28	TRBJ2-5	TGTGCCAGCAATATAGGAAGCGGTCAAGAGACCCAGTACTTC	CASNIGSGQETQYF
TRBD2	NA	TRBV6-5	TRBJ2-7	TGTGCCAGCAGTTACTCCCTAGAGGCGGGAGGGCCGTACGAGCAGTACTTC	CASSYSLEAGGPYEQYF
TRBD2	many	TRBV7-9	TRBJ2-1	TGTGCCAGCAGCTTATATATCGGGAGCGGGAGCGTCTATGAGCAGTTCTTC	CASSLYIGSGSVYEQFF